This T cell receptor (beta chain) derives from a study of spatial heterogeneity in lung cancer (dated by TCRdb to the late 2010s). Regarding the study in general: Beta-chain transcripts were consistently detected in greater numbers than alpha-chain transcripts, which likely reflected higher beta-chain transcript abundance. In the raw uncorrected reads, each unique combination of TCR and UMI appeared more than ten times on average. In non-small cell lung cancer, the study quantitatively compared TCR alpha and beta repertoires across several tumor regions, matched nontumor lung, and blood. At surgery, over 200 tumor regions, roughly 62 matched nontumor lung samples and some 54 PBMC samples were TCR-sequenced for both alpha and beta chains. Nonsynonymous mutation counts, determined by whole-exome sequencing of tumor tissue, were related to features of the TCR repertoire. Summary of the overall study and its limitations: Confirming at a functional level the hypothesis that regional TCRs recognize regional mutations was considered to require additional single-cell paired TCR alpha and beta sequencing. Ubiquitous expanded tumor TCRs were found in blood more often at tumor resection than at routine follow-up.

Sample time point, as interpreted from the label and publication: sample taken at primary tumor resection. Samples were obtained from approximately 70 patients with early-stage, untreated non-small cell lung cancer from the lung TRACERx cohort. For TCR sequencing, whole RNA was extracted from tumor and nontumor lung tissue, or from cryopreserved PBMC samples, and no cell sorting was done. Only patients for whom sufficient RNA was available from at least two tumor regions were selected for TCR sequencing. The library was prepared using 5' RACE. Sequencing instrument: NextSeq 500. In the TCR library protocol, a unique molecular identifier was attached to each TCR cDNA molecule so that PCR and sequencing errors could be corrected. As for the original processing: Decombinator tools were used for TCR identification, UMI-based error correction and CDR3 extraction. TCRs above a frequency of 2 per 1,000, corresponding to the top 1% of the tumor frequency distribution, were defined as expanded. Each repertoire was subsampled 100 times to 5,000 TCRs, after which Renyi diversity was computed with the R vegan package. CDR3 similarity networks were built from amino acid triplet string-kernel similarity, connecting CDR3s with pairwise similarity above 0.82. TCRdb took the public reads, trimmed them with fastp at Q25, ran MiXCR for clone calling and kept in-frame beta chains. Here each entry gathers all rows of one CDR3 protein and keeps the most common genes and DNA. These V and J calls derive from TCRdb rather than the authors' analysis. The sample table shows some 44,000 distinct CDR3 sequences, and roughly an eighth are seen once. The ten top clones hold around three fifths of the sample.

Ten or more counts support this clonotype. Its recognized antigen is unknown. No base quality values were provided; no much bigger clone lies one nucleotide off. The V and J ends are trimmed by 6 bases and 2 bases, leaving 8 bases between them. Including cysteine and phenylalanine, the CDR3 has 12 amino acids. CDR3 DNA is the only sequence kept; it has 36 bases, read in frame from the first base. CDR1 ENHRY and CDR2 SYGVKD are derived from the germline V gene. This TCR was recovered from a male donor with early-stage non-small cell lung cancer. The V and J genes are TRBV10-3 and TRBJ2-7; no confident D gene assignment can be made. The starting material was PBMCs, obtained at surgery. Read as DNA, the sequence is TGTGCCATCAGGGACGGAACCTACGAGCAGTACTTC. Its protein reads: CAIRDGTYEQYF.